Each of the 14 T cell receptor beta chains below was sequenced from the same sample in a study of T-cell reconstitution after alpha-beta-depleted transplantation in children. This sample's TCRbeta library carried unique molecular identifier barcodes. TCRdb called the PCR reads again in MiXCR, with one record for every CDR3 protein. In the table there are about 610,000 distinct CDR3 sequences, over 25% of which are singletons. The sequenced sample was PBMCs, obtained before TCRalphabeta/CD19-depleted stem cell transplant. These receptors were taken from a boy younger than two with Wiskott-Aldrich syndrome, due to receive a stem cell transplant.

The V call is TRBV20-1, the J call TRBJ2-7, with D uncertain. This CDR3 spans 12 amino acids. With 3 bases removed from V and 3 bases from J, the gap between germline ends came to 9 bases. CDR1 DFQATT and CDR2 SNEGSKA come from the germline V gene (reference sequence). The CDR3 DNA reads TGCAGTGCTAGGTGGGCAGGCTACGAGCAGTACTTC. This gives the protein CSARWAGYEQYF.

J is TRBJ1-3 and V is TRBV27; the D is unclear. The germline V gene has CDR1 MNHEY and CDR2 SMNVEV (reference sequence). This CDR3 comprises 11 residues. Trimming cost V 7 bases and J 5 bases, with 6 bases left between them. The CDR3 spells CASISRNTIYF. The CDR3 nucleotides are TGTGCCAGCATATCTCGAAACACCATATATTTT.

This clonotype was seen more than once but under ten times. The chain combines TRBV12-3 or TRBV12-4 with TRBJ2-1; 12 bases line up with TRBD2. V dropped 4 bases and J dropped 6; count of bases not matched to a gene: 4. The CDR3 runs 15 residues. The chain's CDR3 is CASSSSGRGINEQFF. CDR3 coding DNA: TGTGCCAGCAGTTCTAGCGGGAGGGGAATCAATGAGCAGTTCTTC.

The V and J genes are TRBV5-1 and TRBJ2-1, with TRBD2 matching over 10 bases. The V gene end was trimmed by 6 bases and the J gene end by 0 bases; junction bases not matched to a gene: 6. The CDR3 is 16 amino acids. The germline CDR1 and CDR2 sequences are SGHRS and YFSETQ. CDR3 nucleotide sequence: TGCGCCAGCAAAGATGGACTAGCGGCCTCCTACAATGAGCAGTTCTTC. Protein: CASKDGLAASYNEQFF.

The chain has TRBV10-3 and TRBJ2-7, with D perhaps matching TRBD1 (6 bases). The V and J ends lost 3 bases and 5 bases respectively, with 11 bases between them. The germline CDR1 and CDR2 sequences are ENHRY and SYGVKD. The CDR3 has 13 amino acids. CDR3 protein: CAISDPYRDEQYF. In DNA form, the CDR3 reads TGTGCCATCAGTGACCCCTACAGGGACGAGCAGTACTTC.

The chain links TRBV12-3 or TRBV12-4 to TRBJ1-1; D is perhaps TRBD1 (6 bases). The CDR3 runs 16 residues. V lost 2 bases and J 5 bases, leaving 18 bases between the germline ends. Written as DNA, the CDR3 is TGTGCCAGCAGTTTAAGTCCCTGGGGGGCGAGGACTGAAGCTTTCTTT. Protein sequence: CASSLSPWGARTEAFF.

The chain combines TRBV5-5 with TRBJ2-7, with 12 bases aligning to TRBD2. CDR3 length: 16 residues. V dropped 4 bases and J dropped 6; count of bases not matched to a gene: 11. Germline V gene lookup returns CDR1 SGHKS and CDR2 YYEKEE (reference sequence). CDR3 bases: TGTGCCAGCAGCCCGTGGACTAGCGGGGCCGCACGCGAGCAGTACTTC. The encoded protein is CASSPWTSGAAREQYF.

This clonotype was seen only a few times. This sequence joins TRBV5-1 and TRBJ2-1, with D maybe TRBD1 (6 bases). The V gene's germline CDR1 is SGHRS and CDR2 YFSETQ. The CDR3 is made up of 16 amino acids. With 0 bases removed from V and 2 bases from J, the gap between germline ends came to 12 bases. In nucleotides, the CDR3 is TGCGCCAGCAGCTTGGCCCAGGGGTTCGCCTACAATGAGCAGTTCTTC. As protein: CASSLAQGFAYNEQFF.

V gene TRBV7-7 combines with J gene TRBJ1-2, with D possibly being TRBD1 (5 bases). Per the germline V gene, CDR1 is SSHAT and CDR2 is FNYEAQ (reference sequence). Trimming pared 2 bases from V and 7 bases from J, leaving 20 bases between. The CDR3 loop spans 16 amino acids. Here the CDR3 DNA reads TGTGCCAGCAGCTTAAATTTGAAGAGGGGACGCAGTGGCTACACCTTC. It codes for CASSLNLKRGRSGYTF.

The chain combines TRBV5-5 with TRBJ2-3; D unclear. V lost 0 bases to trimming and J lost 5 bases, with 16 bases between them. CDR1 is SGHKS and CDR2 is YYEKEE in the germline V gene (reference sequence). The CDR3 has 16 amino acids. CDR3 DNA sequence: TGTGCCAGCAGCTTGGCCGCTAGGGATGTGGTAGATACGCAGTATTTT. This translates into CASSLAARDVVDTQYF.

The V call is TRBV28, the J call TRBJ2-1; D unresolved. Germline values: CDR1 MDHEN, CDR2 SYDVKM. The CDR3 sequence is 13 residues long. The germline V and J ends were trimmed by 3 bases and 5 bases, with 8 bases remaining between them. CDR3 residues: CASSFVFNNEQFF. In DNA, the CDR3 is TGTGCCAGCAGTTTTGTTTTCAACAATGAGCAGTTCTTC. Full variable domain (remainder filled in from reference TRBV28 and TRBJ2-1): DVKVTQSSRYLVKRTGEKVFLECVQDMDHENMFWYRQDPGLGLRLIYFSYDVKMKEKGDIPEGYSVSREKKERFSLILESASTNQTSMYLCASSFVFNNEQFFGPGTRLTVL.

In its sample, this clonotype was seen a few times. The V and J genes are TRBV5-1 and TRBJ2-3; TRBD1 is a possible D gene (5 bases). V was cut by 4 bases and J by 6 bases, with 9 bases left in between. This CDR3 has 12 residues. Germline V lookup: CDR1 SGHRS, CDR2 YFSETQ. The CDR3 coding sequence is TGCGCCAGCAGCAGGGGCTTGGATACGCAGTATTTT. This codes for CASSRGLDTQYF.

The chain employs TRBV20-1 and TRBJ2-3, with D perhaps TRBD1 or TRBD2 (5 bases each). Trimming cost V 4 bases and J 4 bases, with 12 bases left between them. Per the germline V gene, CDR1 is DFQATT and CDR2 is SNEGSKA (reference sequence). The CDR3 consists of 13 residues. CDR3 sequence reads: CSATGLRPDTQYF. CDR3 nucleotide sequence: TGCAGTGCTACGGGGCTCAGGCCAGATACGCAGTATTTT.

The gene calls are TRBV10-3 and TRBJ1-6, with D perhaps TRBD1 (6 bases). The CDR3 has 13 amino acids. From germline, CDR1 is ENHRY and CDR2 SYGVKD. Trimming left V 6 bases short and J 7 bases short, with 10 bases between. The CDR3 loop reads CAIRRQENSPLHF. The CDR3, as DNA: TGTGCCATCAGGAGACAGGAGAATTCACCCCTCCACTTT.